The 5 T cell receptor beta chains in this list originate from one sample, sequenced in a study of blood T cell repertoires in COVID-19. Assay: immunoSEQ multiplex PCR; the TCRdb copy retains only in-frame clones and omits some. The sample lists about 170,000 clones; roughly 80% were seen once. The sample comprised peripheral blood. These receptors were collected from a woman aged 40 to 50 with COVID-19, enrolled during active disease.

This clone was counted a few times. This chain uses TRBV9 with TRBJ2-7, with unresolved D. Germline values: CDR1 SGDLS, CDR2 YYNGEE. The length of the CDR3 is 13 residues. With 5 bases removed from V and 0 bases from J, the gap between germline ends came to 9 bases. CDR3: CASSAGFSYEQYF. In DNA form, the CDR3 reads TGTGCCAGCAGTGCAGGATTCTCCTACGAGCAGTACTTC.

The V and J genes are TRBV19 and TRBJ1-2; D perhaps matches TRBD1 (6 bases). CDR1 is LNHDA, CDR2 SQIVND, per germline (reference sequence). The V gene lost 11 bases and the J gene lost 3 bases, with 19 bases spanning the gap. The CDR3 extends over 14 amino acids. CDR3 protein: CAAKSPDRYYGYTF. The CDR3 nucleotides are TGTGCCGCTAAGTCCCCAGACAGGTACTATGGCTACACCTTC.

V is TRBV5-1 and J is TRBJ2-2; 8 nucleotides match TRBD2. This CDR3 spans 16 amino acids. Germline V gene data show CDR1 as SGHRS and CDR2 as YFSETQ. The V gene end was trimmed by 5 bases and the J gene end by 5 bases; junction bases not matched to a gene: 11. The CDR3 sequence: CASRSPGLGQTGELFF. Here the CDR3 DNA reads TGCGCCAGCAGATCGCCGGGACTAGGACAAACCGGGGAGCTGTTTTTT.

The chain employs TRBV18 and TRBJ2-5, with TRBD2 matching 7 bases. CDR1 KGHSH and CDR2 LQKENI come from the germline V gene. The CDR3 is 18 residues long. After removal of 3 bases from V and 3 bases from J, the junction contained 16 bases not matched to a gene. CDR3 residues: CASSPRRRLLAGEETQYF. In DNA, the CDR3 is TGTGCCAGCTCACCGCGCCGGCGTCTATTGGCGGGAGAAGAGACCCAGTACTTC.

This clone occurred a few times. The chain is built from TRBV10-2 and TRBJ2-5; TRBD2 matches 8 bases. With V trimmed by 3 bases and J by 1 base, 4 bases remained unmatched. The CDR3 spans 15 residues. Germline CDR1 is WSHSY and CDR2 is SAAADI. In DNA form, the CDR3 reads TGCGCCAGCAGTGACTCGGGAGGGCCCCAAGAGACCCAGTACTTC. This sequence encodes CASSDSGGPQETQYF.